This T cell receptor beta chain was recovered during a study of T cell responses to AZD1222 COVID-19 vaccine. This clone turned up a few times. The antigen remains undetermined. The study, taken as a whole, reports: There were repertoire samples only from the period after the peak T cell response. The sample set comprised mostly white British donors with more females, and clonal diversity was possibly underestimated. Baseline testing showed seropositivity in only five or six AZD1222 recipients.

The table came from immunoSEQ multiplex PCR; TCRdb's copy has only in-frame clones and leaves some out. The sample shows approximately 150,000 clones, 90% to 95% of them seen only once. V gave up 6 bases and J gave up 3 bases; unmatched junction bases: 6. This CDR3 contains 14 residues. Germline V gene data show CDR1 as MNHEY and CDR2 as SVGAGI. The gene calls are TRBV6-5 and TRBJ2-7, with 9 bases lining up with TRBD2. The TCR originated in an adult who received the AZD1222 COVID-19 vaccine. This specimen consisted of peripheral blood, obtained 28 days after the second AZD1222 dose. CDR3 region: CASRLTSGRYEQYF. CDR3 DNA: TGTGCCAGCAGGCTGACTAGCGGCCGCTACGAGCAGTACTTC.